Following are 16 T cell receptor beta chains from one sample sequenced in a study of shared clonotypes between healthy human individuals (dated by TCRdb to about 2020). The library was made by the immunoSEQ multiplex PCR assay. TCRdb holds this immuneACCESS table with in-frame rearrangements only. Some clones are missing; in checked studies, unresolved V genes explain under half, and the rest has no known cause. The sample table holds a few hundred thousand clones, of which about 80% were seen once. About 11% of the sample goes to the ten largest clones. The sample taken for sequencing was PBMCs. These TCRs come from a woman in her thirties or forties in good health. Some clones in this sample may be carry-over from other donors' samples.

This chain connects TRBV14 to TRBJ2-3; D call uncertain. Germline V gene data show CDR1 as SGHDN and CDR2 as FVKESK. CDR3 length: 13 amino acids. V lost 2 bases to trimming and J lost 11 bases, with 14 bases between them. CDR3 in amino acids: CASSQHLAEVQYF. The CDR3 coding sequence is TGTGCCAGCAGCCAACATTTAGCCGAGGTGCAGTATTTT.

This clone was seen a single time. The chain recombines TRBV7-2 with TRBJ2-2, with 8 nucleotides matching TRBD1. Germline trimming cut 2 bases from V and 6 bases from J; bases unmatched to any gene: 11. This CDR3 is 17 amino acids long. Germline CDR1 is SGHTA and CDR2 is FQGNSA. CDR3 nucleotides: TGTGCCAGCAGCTTACGGGGGCCAGGGGGCGCCGCCGGGGAGCTGTTTTTT. This gives the protein CASSLRGPGGAAGELFF.

The DNA for the CDR3 is TGTGCCAGCAGCTCAAGGACTAGCGGGAGCACCGGGGAGCTGTTTTTT. Translation gives CASSSRTSGSTGELFF. The V call is TRBV11-3, the J call TRBJ2-2; 13 nucleotides match TRBD2. After removal of 4 bases from V and 4 bases from J, the junction contained 3 bases not matched to a gene. CDR1 and CDR2 (germline): SGHNT, YENEEA. This CDR3 is built from 16 residues.

The chain joins TRBV30 to TRBJ2-2; 9 bases line up with TRBD2. Per the germline V gene, CDR1 is GTSNPN and CDR2 is SVGIG (reference sequence). The CDR3 spans 15 residues. The ends lost 3 bases at V and 0 bases at J; junction bases unmatched: 2. The CDR3 region is CAWRSSGANTGELFF. The CDR3 coding sequence is TGTGCCTGGAGGTCTAGCGGGGCGAACACCGGGGAGCTGTTTTTT.

The chain couples TRBV30 to TRBJ1-3, with 7 bases fitting TRBD1. The CDR3 runs 15 residues. CDR1 is GTSNPN and CDR2 is SVGIG in the germline V gene (reference sequence). V shed 4 bases, J shed 2 bases, and the junction held 8 bases outside the gene matches. The CDR3 bases are TGTGCCTGGAAATCTAAGGGGGCAGCTGGAAACACCATATATTTT. The encoded protein is CAWKSKGAAGNTIYF.

The rearrangement joins TRBV6-1 to TRBJ2-1; unclear D gene. CDR1 is MNHNS, CDR2 SASEGT, per germline. This CDR3 contains 12 residues. The germline V and J ends were trimmed by 7 bases and 7 bases, with 11 bases remaining between them. The CDR3 coding sequence is TGTGCCAGCACCGTGTCGAGGAATGAGCAGTTCTTC. Amino acid sequence: CASTVSRNEQFF.

The rearrangement joins TRBV2 to TRBJ1-1; D not certain. CDR1 and CDR2 (germline): SNHLY, FYNNEI. The CDR3 sequence is 11 residues long. Trimming cost V 6 bases and J 3 bases, with 5 bases left between them. The CDR3 sequence is CASSSHTEAFF. The CDR3 nucleotides are TGTGCCAGCAGCTCCCACACTGAAGCTTTCTTT.

In regard to this clone: This is likely an artifact of a read error, given a far larger clone one base away. Other DNA sequences within the sample encode an identical CDR3. The J gene is TRBJ1-3, the V gene TRBV18, with a possible D match to TRBD1 (6 bases). Looked up from germline, CDR1 is KGHSH and CDR2 is LQKENI. The CDR3 sequence is 17 residues long. V was cut by 2 bases and J by 1 base, with 15 bases left in between. Here the CDR3 reads CASSPKAGGASGNTIYF. CDR3 sequence (DNA): TGTGCCAGCTCACCAAAGGCGGGGGGCGCGTCTGGAAACACCATATATTTT.

Ten or more counts support this clone. J is TRBJ2-1 and V is TRBV19; tentatively, D is TRBD1 or TRBD2 (5 bases each). Trimming shortened V by 7 bases and J by 3 bases, and 28 bases separated the two germline ends. This CDR3 has 19 amino acids. Germline assignment: CDR1 LNHDA and CDR2 SQIVND (reference sequence). CDR3 residues: CASTSLPRQRGYYYNEQFF. Here the CDR3 DNA reads TGTGCCAGTACCTCGCTCCCGAGACAGAGGGGCTACTACTACAATGAGCAGTTCTTC.

Concerning this clone itself: Different DNA sequences within this sample yield the same CDR3. The CDR3: CASSLSRTGELFF. The CDR3 coding sequence is TGTGCCAGCAGCTTAAGTCGGACCGGGGAGCTGTTTTTT. The V gene is TRBV7-3, the J gene TRBJ2-2, with D uncertain. The CDR3 length is 13 residues. V was cut by 1 base and J by 5 bases, with 5 bases left in between. Per germline, CDR1 SGHTA and CDR2 FQGTGA.

V usage is TRBV9 and J usage is TRBJ2-5; D remains ambiguous. In germline, CDR1 is SGDLS, CDR2 YYNGEE. V was shortened by 3 bases and J by 1 base, with 10 bases between the two germline ends. CDR3 size: 14 residues. CDR3 in amino acids: CASSAGAFQETQYF. In nucleotides, the CDR3 is TGTGCCAGCAGCGCAGGAGCCTTCCAAGAGACCCAGTACTTC.

This clone occurred once. The gene calls are TRBV9 and TRBJ2-6; D call uncertain. This CDR3 is 15 amino acids long. CDR1 and CDR2 from the germline V gene are SGDLS and YYNGEE. With 3 bases removed from V and 0 bases from J, the gap between germline ends came to 7 bases. The CDR3 protein is CASSATTSGANVLTF. The CDR3 region has the DNA TGTGCCAGCAGCGCGACCACCTCTGGGGCCAACGTCCTGACTTTC.

At least ten counts were recorded for this clone. Other DNA sequences within the sample encode an identical CDR3. This rearrangement joins TRBV25-1 to TRBJ2-2; weak D call: TRBD1 (6 bases). Germline V lookup: CDR1 MGHDK, CDR2 SYGVNS. V was trimmed by 5 bases and J by 4 bases, leaving 11 bases between them. The CDR3 runs to 14 residues. The CDR3 DNA follows: TGTGCCAGCAGTCTGCAGGGGAGCACCGGGGAGCTGTTTTTT. Residues: CASSLQGSTGELFF.

V is TRBV30 and J is TRBJ1-5, with D maybe TRBD1 (5 bases). Germline CDR1 is GTSNPN and CDR2 is SVGIG (reference sequence). The V end was cut by 3 bases, the J end by 7 bases, with 13 bases between. The CDR3 spans 13 residues. The CDR3 sequence: CAWRVGGNQPQHF. CDR3 nucleotide sequence: TGTGCCTGGAGGGTTGGGGGGAACCAGCCCCAGCATTTT. Drawing the rest from reference TRBV30 and TRBJ1-5, the complete variable domain is SQTIHQWPATLVQPVGSPLSLECTVEGTSNPNLYWYRQAAGRGLQLLFYSVGIGQISSEVPQNLSASRPQDRQFILSSKKLLLSDSGFYLCAWRVGGNQPQHFGDGTRLSIL.

The chain has TRBV5-1 and TRBJ2-5; D gene ambiguous. There are 13 residues in the CDR3. Trimming cost V 7 bases and J 2 bases, with 12 bases left between them. In germline, CDR1 is SGHRS, CDR2 YFSETQ. The DNA for the CDR3 is TGCGCCAGCGCGAACGAACCTCAAGAGACCCAGTACTTC. It yields the protein CASANEPQETQYF.

The rearrangement links TRBV5-4 to TRBJ2-1; TRBD2 matches at 13 bases. Germline V lookup: CDR1 SGHNT, CDR2 YYREEE (reference sequence). The CDR3 is made up of 16 amino acids. Trimming cost V 5 bases and J 5 bases; bases outside gene matches: 7. The CDR3 DNA follows: TGTGCCAGCAGATCCGGGACTAGCGGGACCCACAATGAGCAGTTCTTC. This codes for CASRSGTSGTHNEQFF.